This T cell receptor beta chain comes out of a study of vaccination and CD4 T cells after COVID-19. Background on the study: The post-COVID samples were taken a median roughly 96 days after diagnosis, anywhere from 35 to 161. Ranging from 14 to 241, the interval between dose two and post-vaccine sampling had a median of about ten weeks.

Concerning this clonotype: What it recognizes is unknown.

Sequencing of cultured CD4+ T cell DNA used the Oncomine TCR Beta short-read assay. TCRdb recomputed calls from the PCR reads with MiXCR, one row per CDR3 protein. The repertoire has 16,000 or so distinct CDR3 sequences, around 50% of them found once; the top ten carry roughly 3.6%. Treatment: roughly 11-day PBMC culture with coronavirus spike peptide pools or control peptides (ViraFEST assay). ViraFEST used peptide pools to expand antigen-specific T cells, then sequenced TCRs. The sequence was obtained from a human donor who had recovered from COVID-19. The material was CD4+ T cells from blood, cultured in vitro, obtained before SARS-CoV-2 vaccination.

Here the CDR3 reads CASSLEGRGNGYTF. The CDR3 region has the DNA TGTGCCAGCAGCTTAGAAGGCAGGGGGAACGGCTACACCTTC. J is TRBJ1-2 and V is TRBV7-2; 7 bases are shared with TRBD1. This CDR3 region has 14 residues. The junction had 7 bases not matched to a gene; V was cut back by 1 base and J by 8 bases. Germline assignment: CDR1 SGHTA and CDR2 FQGNSA. Variable domain in full (rest from reference TRBV7-2 and TRBJ1-2): GAGVSQSPSNKVTEKGKDVELRCDPISGHTALYWYRQSLGQGLEFLIYFQGNSAPDKSGLPSDRFSAERTGGSVSTLTIQRTQQEDSAVYLCASSLEGRGNGYTFGSGTRLTVV.